The source of this T cell receptor beta chain is a study of radiotherapy plus CTLA-4 blockade in lung cancer (dated by TCRdb to 2017 to 2018). About the investigation overall: Objective responses were observed in approximately 17% of enrolled patients, and disease control was achieved in less than 40%. General study outcomes and caveats: Increased serum interferon-beta after radiation, together with early dynamic changes in blood T cell clones, were reported to be the strongest predictors of response. After treatment with radiotherapy and ipilimumab, TCR clones that originated in tumors expanded in peripheral blood.

The germline V gene specifies SGDLS as CDR1 and YYNGEE as CDR2. The CDR3 has 15 amino acids, counting the end cysteine and phenylalanine. The read is trimmed to its CDR3 DNA, 45 bases read in frame from base 1. Between the V and J ends, shortened by 4 bases and 0 bases respectively, the junction contains 11 bases. In this study, focal radiation therapy paired with CTLA-4 blockade (ipilimumab) was tested in patients who had chemo-refractory metastatic non-small-cell lung cancer. As for this clone: Its antigen is unknown. There are no base qualities to consult, and no much larger clone falls within one base.

To prepare the library, the immunoSEQ multiplex PCR assay was applied. The table was pulled from immuneACCESS by TCRdb, which kept in-frame rearrangements only. Such tables lose some clones; where checked, under half of the loss comes from unresolved V genes, and the rest has no known cause. Counted in this sample were about 45,000 clones; 76% of them appeared once. The ten largest account for more than 6.5% of the sample. The sequence was obtained from a human donor with non-small cell lung cancer who had stable disease on radiotherapy plus ipilimumab. The chain is assembled from TRBV9 and TRBJ1-3; no confident D gene assignment can be made. Sample: peripheral blood, taken from a patient treated with radiotherapy plus ipilimumab. CDR3 loop: CASSSQPNSGNTIYF. At the DNA level, the sequence is TGTGCCAGCAGCTCCCAACCTAACTCTGGAAACACCATATATTTT.